The 3 T cell receptor beta chains presented below share a single source sample, sequenced in a study of cytomegalovirus exposure and HLA in healthy donors. Primers: 60 Vbeta forward and 13 Jbeta reverse. Libraries were prepared by immunoSEQ multiplex PCR; TCRdb keeps only in-frame clonotypes and omits some of them. The profile shows just over 150,000 clones, roughly 80% of them singletons. Sequencing was done on a sample of PBMCs. The receptors here all came from a woman between 40 and 55 years old in good health and CMV-seronegative.

The rearrangement joins TRBV2 to TRBJ2-3, with 8 nucleotides matching TRBD2. V shed 7 bases and J 5 bases; nucleotides not matched to a gene: 5. The CDR3 runs 13 residues. Germline V lookup: CDR1 SNHLY, CDR2 FYNNEI. The DNA for the CDR3 is TGTGCCAGCAAGGACCGGGGGGGAGATACGCAGTATTTT. The encoded protein is CASKDRGGDTQYF.

The chain joins TRBV6-1 to TRBJ1-5; 12 bases agree with TRBD1. V shed 3 bases and J 6 bases; nucleotides not matched to a gene: 6. There are 16 residues in the CDR3. Germline V gene data show CDR1 as MNHNS and CDR2 as SASEGT. The DNA for the CDR3 is TGTGCCAGCAGTGATGCCGGGACAGGGGGCGTTCAGCCCCAGCATTTT. It translates to CASSDAGTGGVQPQHF.

This chain joins TRBV5-1 and TRBJ2-5, with D perhaps matching TRBD1 (7 bases). Near its end, the DNA agrees better with TRBJ2-7, so the J call may be wrong. The CDR3 has 15 residues. CDR1 is SGHRS, CDR2 YFSETQ, per germline. CDR3 nucleotides: TGCGCCAGCAGCTTGCAGGGGGGCGTCCTCTACGAGCAGTACTTC. It specifies CASSLQGGVLYEQYF.